This TCR beta chain stems from a study of blood T cells in healthy people across ages. Study-level points and caveats: The unknown donor CMV status may have confounded expanded clonotype changes. A roughly linear fall in TCR beta diversity per million T cells was seen with increasing age.

Then a second PCR, running roughly 6 to 12 cycles, was carried out with a sample-barcoded 5' primer and a J-beta primer mix. TCRdb ran MiXCR on the 5' RACE reads and lists one entry per CDR3 protein. The sample contains approximately 800,000 distinct CDR3 sequences, 46% of which appear only once. This clonotype was observed a single time. Its antigen is unknown. CDR1 and CDR2 from the germline V gene are MNHEY and SMNVEV (reference sequence). The CDR3 contains 15 residues. The sample consisted of blood. The gene calls are TRBV27 and TRBJ2-1; perhaps TRBD1 as D (6 bases). The J call may be mistaken, given a closer DNA end match to TRBJ2-7. The TCR sequence derives from an elderly man in good health. Here the CDR3 reads CASSSNGQFSYEQYF. The CDR3 coding sequence is TGTGCCAGCAGTTCAAATGGACAGTTCTCCTACGAGCAGTACTTC.